These 14 T cell receptor beta chains were all obtained from the same sample, sequenced in a study of OX40 agonist ivuxolimab in advanced cancers. TCRdb's copy holds only in-frame clones and misses some; the assay was immunoSEQ multiplex PCR. The table includes around 80,000 clones, over 85% detected once. Here the sequenced sample was CD4+ or CD8+ T cells sorted from blood, taken in a trial of the OX40 agonist ivuxolimab. Receptors were obtained from an adult with an advanced solid tumor such as melanoma, head and neck, liver or kidney cancer.

The chain uses TRBV19 and TRBJ1-5; weak D call: TRBD1 (5 bases). Looked up from germline, CDR1 is LNHDA and CDR2 is SQIVND (reference sequence). V was trimmed by 9 bases and J by 0 bases, leaving 15 bases between them. CDR3 size: 15 residues. The CDR3 DNA follows: TGTGCCAGCCAGACCGGGGCTTATAGCAATCAGCCCCAGCATTTT. As protein: CASQTGAYSNQPQHF.

V and J are TRBV6-5 and TRBJ1-6, with D tentatively TRBD1 (6 bases). The length of the CDR3 is 14 residues. Trimming took 6 bases from V and 6 from J, leaving 12 bases between them. Germline lookup yields CDR1 MNHEY and CDR2 SVGAGI. For the CDR3, the DNA is TGTGCCAGCAGAAGGGGGGATCCTAATTCACCCCTCCACTTT. Protein: CASRRGDPNSPLHF.

This clone was seen more than once but under ten times. V is TRBV6-5 and J is TRBJ1-5; 8 nucleotides agree with TRBD1. J gave up 5 bases and V 6 bases, and 3 bases lay outside the gene matches. The CDR3 runs 13 residues. Germline CDR1 and CDR2: MNHEY and SVGAGI. The CDR3 sequence is CASRDRADQPQHF. As DNA, the CDR3 is TGTGCCAGCAGGGACAGGGCAGATCAGCCCCAGCATTTT.

This sequence joins TRBV6-6 and TRBJ2-7, with 9 bases matching TRBD1. Losses at the gene ends were 5 bases for V and 2 bases for J; bases not matched to a gene: 7. This CDR3 region has 15 residues. In germline, CDR1 is MNHNY, CDR2 SVGAGI (reference sequence). CDR3 residues: CASSPQTGGTYEQYF. CDR3 nucleotide sequence: TGTGCCAGCAGTCCTCAGACAGGGGGAACCTACGAGCAGTACTTC.

The J gene is TRBJ1-2, the V gene TRBV30; D gene uncertain. The germline V gene encodes CDR1 GTSNPN and CDR2 SVGIG (reference sequence). Between the trimmed V and J ends, which lost 8 bases and 6 bases, there was a span of 13 bases. CDR3 length equals 11 residues. The CDR3 DNA follows: TGTGCCGCCTATGGCAGCGATGGCTACACCTTC. Protein: CAAYGSDGYTF.

The genes are TRBV20-1 and TRBJ2-1; D gene ambiguous. V was shortened by 1 base and J by 10 bases, with 8 bases between the two germline ends. The CDR3 extends over 11 amino acids. Germline values: CDR1 DFQATT, CDR2 SNEGSKA (reference sequence). CDR3 coding DNA: TGCAGTGCTAGAGGTCTGGCCGAGCAGTTCTTC. Its translation is CSARGLAEQFF.

V and J are TRBV6-4 and TRBJ2-1; 7 positions match TRBD2. The germline CDR1 and CDR2 sequences are MRHNA and SNTAGT. This CDR3 region has 13 residues. V lost 10 bases and J lost 8; bases outside the gene matches: 11. The CDR3: CATRGGGGYEQFF. CDR3 bases: TGTGCCACCCGGGGCGGCGGGGGTTATGAGCAGTTCTTC.

This chain links TRBV30 with TRBJ2-3; D may be TRBD2 (5 bases). V was shortened by 3 bases and J by 6 bases, with 7 bases between the two germline ends. This CDR3 has 11 amino acids. CDR1 is GTSNPN, CDR2 SVGIG, per germline (reference sequence). Written as DNA, the CDR3 is TGTGCCTGGAGATCGGGGGATACGCAGTATTTT. It encodes CAWRSGDTQYF.

V and J are TRBV5-1 and TRBJ2-7; 11 bases align to TRBD1. Germline CDR1 and CDR2: SGHRS and YFSETQ. CDR3 length equals 15 residues. V was pared by 4 bases and J by 5 bases, with 8 bases of the junction left unmatched. CDR3 residues: CASSASGTGGDEQYF. Here the CDR3 DNA reads TGCGCCAGCAGCGCATCCGGGACAGGGGGAGACGAGCAGTACTTC.

The chain combines TRBV5-4 with TRBJ1-6; 7 bases line up with TRBD1. The CDR3 spans 14 residues. Germline V lookup: CDR1 SGHNT, CDR2 YYREEE (reference sequence). Trimming at V came to 2 bases and at J to 7 bases, leaving 3 bases not matched to a gene. The CDR3 bases are TGTGCCAGCAGCTTAGGACAGGAAAATTCACCCCTCCACTTT. This sequence encodes CASSLGQENSPLHF.

The chain has TRBV30 and TRBJ2-7, with TRBD2 as a possible D gene (5 bases). The CDR3 is made up of 11 amino acids. Per the germline V gene, CDR1 is GTSNPN and CDR2 is SVGIG (reference sequence). V gave up 3 bases and J gave up 7 bases, with 10 bases separating them. The CDR3 DNA reads as TGTGCCTGGAGGAGGGCAGGTGAGCAGTACTTC. Translation: CAWRRAGEQYF.

This clone was seen only a few times. V and J are TRBV30 and TRBJ1-5, with a tentative D call TRBD1 (5 bases). V was pared by 3 bases and J by 1 base, with 16 bases between. The CDR3 covers 16 residues. The germline V gene has CDR1 GTSNPN and CDR2 SVGIG (reference sequence). The CDR3, as DNA: TGTGCCTGGAGCCCGACGGGCAGGGACAGCAATCAGCCCCAGCATTTT. This encodes CAWSPTGRDSNQPQHF.

The rearrangement uses TRBV5-1 and TRBJ2-3, with D uncertain. From germline, CDR1 is SGHRS and CDR2 YFSETQ. V lost 4 bases and J lost 0, with 9 bases in between. This CDR3 is built from 14 residues. CDR3 sequence: CASSRASSTDTQYF. CDR3 in DNA: TGCGCCAGCAGCAGGGCCTCTAGCACAGATACGCAGTATTTT.

The DNA of the CDR3 is TGTGCCAGCAGTTCACTGACATCCATTACAGGTGACCTTTCTTACTTC. Its protein is CASSSLTSITGDLSYF. The genes are TRBV28 and TRBJ2-4; D is perhaps TRBD1 (5 bases). Germline CDR1 reads MDHEN; CDR2 reads SYDVKM. The CDR3 sequence is 16 residues long. The V gene lost 4 bases and the J gene lost 16 bases, with 29 bases spanning the gap.